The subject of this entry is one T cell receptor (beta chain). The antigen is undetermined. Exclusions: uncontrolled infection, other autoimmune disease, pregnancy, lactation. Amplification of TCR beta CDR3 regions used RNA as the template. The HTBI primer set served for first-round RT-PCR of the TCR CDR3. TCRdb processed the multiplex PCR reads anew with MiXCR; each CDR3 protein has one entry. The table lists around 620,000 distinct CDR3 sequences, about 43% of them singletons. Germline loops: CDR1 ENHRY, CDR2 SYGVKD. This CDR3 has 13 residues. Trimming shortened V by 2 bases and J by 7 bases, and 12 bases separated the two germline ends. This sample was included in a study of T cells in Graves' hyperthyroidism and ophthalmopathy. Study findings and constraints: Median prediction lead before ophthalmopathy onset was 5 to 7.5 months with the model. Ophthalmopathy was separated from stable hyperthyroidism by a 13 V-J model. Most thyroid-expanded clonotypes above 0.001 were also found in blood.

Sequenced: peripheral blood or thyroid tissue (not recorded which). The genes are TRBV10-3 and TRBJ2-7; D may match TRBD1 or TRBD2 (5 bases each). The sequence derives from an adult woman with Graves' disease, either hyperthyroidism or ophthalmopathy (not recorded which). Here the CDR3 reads CAISEEGPGEQYF. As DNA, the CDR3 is TGTGCCATCAGTGAGGAGGGGCCCGGAGAGCAGTACTTC.